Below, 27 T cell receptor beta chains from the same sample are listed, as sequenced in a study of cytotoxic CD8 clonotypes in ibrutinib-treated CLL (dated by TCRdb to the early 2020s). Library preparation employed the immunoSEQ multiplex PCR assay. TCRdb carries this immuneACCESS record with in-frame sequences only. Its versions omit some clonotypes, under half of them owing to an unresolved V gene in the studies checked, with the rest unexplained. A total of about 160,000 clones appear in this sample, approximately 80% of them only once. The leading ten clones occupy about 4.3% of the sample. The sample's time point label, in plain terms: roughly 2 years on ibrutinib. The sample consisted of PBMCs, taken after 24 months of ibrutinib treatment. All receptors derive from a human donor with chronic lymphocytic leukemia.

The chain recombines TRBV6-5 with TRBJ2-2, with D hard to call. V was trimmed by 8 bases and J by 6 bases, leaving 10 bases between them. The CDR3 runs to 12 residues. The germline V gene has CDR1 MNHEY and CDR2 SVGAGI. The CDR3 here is CASSWMAGELFF. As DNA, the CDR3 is TGTGCCAGCTCATGGATGGCCGGGGAGCTGTTTTTT.

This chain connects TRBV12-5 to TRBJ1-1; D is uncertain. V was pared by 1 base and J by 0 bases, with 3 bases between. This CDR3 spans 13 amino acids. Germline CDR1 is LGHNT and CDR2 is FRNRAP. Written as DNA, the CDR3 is TGTGCTAGTGGTTTGGAGGTGAACACTGAAGCTTTCTTT. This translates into CASGLEVNTEAFF.

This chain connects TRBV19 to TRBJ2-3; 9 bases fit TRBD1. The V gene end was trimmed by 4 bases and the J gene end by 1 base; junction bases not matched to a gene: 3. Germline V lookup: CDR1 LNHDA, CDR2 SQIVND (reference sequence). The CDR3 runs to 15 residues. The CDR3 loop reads CASSTRDRGTDTQYF. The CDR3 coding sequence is TGTGCCAGTAGTACCCGGGACAGGGGCACAGATACGCAGTATTTT.

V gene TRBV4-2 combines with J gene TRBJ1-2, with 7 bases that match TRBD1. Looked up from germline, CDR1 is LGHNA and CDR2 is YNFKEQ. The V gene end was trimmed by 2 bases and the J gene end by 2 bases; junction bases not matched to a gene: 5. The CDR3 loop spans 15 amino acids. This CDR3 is CASSQPGQRNYGYTF. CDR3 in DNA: TGTGCCAGCAGCCAACCGGGACAGCGAAACTATGGCTACACCTTC.

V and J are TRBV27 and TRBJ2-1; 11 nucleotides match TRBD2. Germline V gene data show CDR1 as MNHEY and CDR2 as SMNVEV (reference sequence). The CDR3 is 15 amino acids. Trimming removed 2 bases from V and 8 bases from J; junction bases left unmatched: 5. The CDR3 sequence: CASSLGSGGAHEQFF. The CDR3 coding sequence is TGTGCCAGCAGTTTAGGTAGCGGGGGGGCCCATGAGCAGTTCTTC.

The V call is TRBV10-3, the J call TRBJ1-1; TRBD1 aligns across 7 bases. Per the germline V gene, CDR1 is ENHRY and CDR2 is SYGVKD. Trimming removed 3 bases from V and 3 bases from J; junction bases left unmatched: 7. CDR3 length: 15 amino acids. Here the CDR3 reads CAISDSGQADTEAFF. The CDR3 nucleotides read TGTGCCATCAGTGATTCCGGACAGGCCGACACTGAAGCTTTCTTT.

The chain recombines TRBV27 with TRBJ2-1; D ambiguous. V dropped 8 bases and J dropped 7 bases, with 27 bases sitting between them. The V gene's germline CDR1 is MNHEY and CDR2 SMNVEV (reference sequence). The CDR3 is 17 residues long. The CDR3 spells CASLPRSEQYRDNEQFF. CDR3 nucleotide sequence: TGTGCCAGCCTCCCACGGAGCGAACAATATAGAGATAATGAGCAGTTCTTC.

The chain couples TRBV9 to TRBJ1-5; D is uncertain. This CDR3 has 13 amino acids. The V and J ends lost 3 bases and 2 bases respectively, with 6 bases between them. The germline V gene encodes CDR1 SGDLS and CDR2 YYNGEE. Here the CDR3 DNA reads TGTGCCAGCAGCGCCGGAGGCAATCAGCCCCAGCATTTT. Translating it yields CASSAGGNQPQHF.

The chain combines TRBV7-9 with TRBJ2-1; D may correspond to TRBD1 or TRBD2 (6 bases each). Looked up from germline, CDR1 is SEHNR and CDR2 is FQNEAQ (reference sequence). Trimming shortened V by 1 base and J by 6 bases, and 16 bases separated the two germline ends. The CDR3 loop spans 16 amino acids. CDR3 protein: CASSLGGAGSPNEQFF. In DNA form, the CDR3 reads TGTGCCAGCAGCTTAGGGGGGGCCGGGAGTCCCAATGAGCAGTTCTTC.

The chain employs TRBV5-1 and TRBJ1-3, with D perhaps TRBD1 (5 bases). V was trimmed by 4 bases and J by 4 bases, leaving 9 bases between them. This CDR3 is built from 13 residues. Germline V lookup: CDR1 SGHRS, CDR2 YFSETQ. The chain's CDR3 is CASSHWGGNTIYF. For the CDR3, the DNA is TGCGCCAGCAGCCACTGGGGGGGAAACACCATATATTTT. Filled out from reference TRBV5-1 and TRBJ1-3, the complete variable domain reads KAGVTQTPRYLIKTRGQQVTLSCSPISGHRSVSWYQQTPGQGLQFLFEYFSETQRNKGNFPGRFSGRQFSNSRSEMNVSTLELGDSALYLCASSHWGGNTIYFGEGSWLTVV.

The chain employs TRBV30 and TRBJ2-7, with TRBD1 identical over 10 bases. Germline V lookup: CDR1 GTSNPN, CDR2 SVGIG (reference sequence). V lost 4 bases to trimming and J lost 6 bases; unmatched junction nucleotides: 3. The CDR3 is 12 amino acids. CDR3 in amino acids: CAWTGQGTEQYF. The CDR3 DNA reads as TGTGCCTGGACGGGACAGGGGACCGAGCAGTACTTC.

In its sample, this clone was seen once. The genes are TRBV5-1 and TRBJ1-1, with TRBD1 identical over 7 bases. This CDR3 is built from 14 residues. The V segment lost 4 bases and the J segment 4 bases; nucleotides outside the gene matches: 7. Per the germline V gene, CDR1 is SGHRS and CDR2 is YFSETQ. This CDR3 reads CASSRQGVFTEAFF. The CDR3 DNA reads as TGCGCCAGCAGCAGACAGGGCGTCTTCACTGAAGCTTTCTTT.

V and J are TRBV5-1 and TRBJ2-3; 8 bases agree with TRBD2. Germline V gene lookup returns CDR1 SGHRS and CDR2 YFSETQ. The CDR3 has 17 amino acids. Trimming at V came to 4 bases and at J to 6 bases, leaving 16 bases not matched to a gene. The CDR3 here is CASSTSTSGRRTDTQYF. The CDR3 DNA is TGCGCCAGCAGCACGAGTACCAGCGGGAGAAGAACCGATACGCAGTATTTT.

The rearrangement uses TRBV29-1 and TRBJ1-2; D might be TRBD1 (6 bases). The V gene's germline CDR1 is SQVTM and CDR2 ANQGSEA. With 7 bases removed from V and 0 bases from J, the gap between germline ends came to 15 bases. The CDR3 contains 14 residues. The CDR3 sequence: CSAQPQGSNYGYTF. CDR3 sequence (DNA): TGCAGCGCCCAGCCCCAGGGGTCTAACTATGGCTACACCTTC.

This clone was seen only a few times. As DNA, the CDR3 is TGTGCCAGCAGTTCCACAGGGATGGAGACCCAGTACTTC. This gives the protein CASSSTGMETQYF. The rearrangement uses TRBV6-5 and TRBJ2-5, with a weak D call TRBD1 (6 bases). Per germline, CDR1 MNHEY and CDR2 SVGAGI. The V and J ends lost 4 bases and 5 bases respectively, with 11 bases between them. The CDR3 runs 13 residues.

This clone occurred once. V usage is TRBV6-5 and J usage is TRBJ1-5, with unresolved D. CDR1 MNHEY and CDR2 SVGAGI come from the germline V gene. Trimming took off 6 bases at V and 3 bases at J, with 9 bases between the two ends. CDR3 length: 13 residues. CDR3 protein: CASRFRYNQPQHF. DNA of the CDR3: TGTGCCAGCAGATTTCGGTACAATCAGCCCCAGCATTTT.

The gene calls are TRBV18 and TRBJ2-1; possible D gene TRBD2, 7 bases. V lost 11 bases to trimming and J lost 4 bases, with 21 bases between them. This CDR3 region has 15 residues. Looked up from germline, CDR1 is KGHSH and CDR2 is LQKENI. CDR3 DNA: TGTGCCTCTGCCCCGGGGGCGGGGGCATACAATGAGCAGTTCTTC. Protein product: CASAPGAGAYNEQFF.

Written as DNA, the CDR3 is TGTGCCAGTAGTATGAATCGGCTAGCGGGAGGGCCGACTTTCTACGAGCAGTACTTC. Residues: CASSMNRLAGGPTFYEQYF. This chain uses TRBV19 with TRBJ2-7; 12 nucleotides match TRBD2. Germline V CDR1 and CDR2: LNHDA, SQIVND (reference sequence). CDR3 size: 19 residues. J was trimmed by 3 bases and V by 3 bases; bases with no gene match: 15. The whole variable domain, remainder taken from reference TRBV19 and TRBJ2-7, is DGGITQSPKYLFRKEGQNVTLSCEQNLNHDAMYWYRQDPGQGLRLIYYSQIVNDFQKGDIAEGYSVSREKKESFPLTVTSAQKNPTAFYLCASSMNRLAGGPTFYEQYFGPGTRLTVT.

The CDR3 DNA sequence: TGTGCCACCAAAACTAGCGGGAGAGGGGACGAGCAGTACTTC. Translated: CATKTSGRGDEQYF. This rearrangement joins TRBV19 to TRBJ2-7, with 11 bases aligning to TRBD2. V lost 10 bases and J lost 5; bases outside the gene matches: 10. The CDR3 has 14 residues. Germline CDR1 reads LNHDA; CDR2 reads SQIVND (reference sequence). The full variable domain, its missing parts supplied by reference TRBV19 and TRBJ2-7, is DGGITQSPKYLFRKEGQNVTLSCEQNLNHDAMYWYRQDPGQGLRLIYYSQIVNDFQKGDIAEGYSVSREKKESFPLTVTSAQKNPTAFYLCATKTSGRGDEQYFGPGTRLTVT.

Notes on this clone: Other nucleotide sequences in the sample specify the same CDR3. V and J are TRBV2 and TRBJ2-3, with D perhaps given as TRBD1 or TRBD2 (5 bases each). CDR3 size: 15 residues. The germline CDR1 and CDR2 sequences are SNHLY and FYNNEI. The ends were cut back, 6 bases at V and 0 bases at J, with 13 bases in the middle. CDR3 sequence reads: CASSAGTASTDTQYF. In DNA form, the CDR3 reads TGTGCCAGCAGCGCCGGGACCGCTAGCACAGATACGCAGTATTTT. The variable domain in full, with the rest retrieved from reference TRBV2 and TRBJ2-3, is EPEVTQTPSHQVTQMGQEVILRCVPISNHLYFYWYRQILGQKVEFLVSFYNNEISEKSEIFDDQFSVERPDGSNFTLKIRSTKLEDSAMYFCASSAGTASTDTQYFGPGTRLTVL.

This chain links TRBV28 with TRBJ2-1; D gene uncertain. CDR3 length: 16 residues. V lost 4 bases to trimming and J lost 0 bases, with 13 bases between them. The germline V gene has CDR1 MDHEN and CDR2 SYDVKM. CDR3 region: CASSSPDPSSYNEQFF. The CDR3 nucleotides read TGTGCCAGCAGTTCTCCCGACCCGAGCTCCTACAATGAGCAGTTCTTC.

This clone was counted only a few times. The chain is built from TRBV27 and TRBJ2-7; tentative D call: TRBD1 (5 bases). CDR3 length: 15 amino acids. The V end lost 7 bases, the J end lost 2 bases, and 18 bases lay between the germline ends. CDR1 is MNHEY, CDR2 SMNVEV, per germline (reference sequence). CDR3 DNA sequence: TGTGCCAGCACCTACGAGGTTCAGGGCCCCTACGAGCAGTACTTC. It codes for CASTYEVQGPYEQYF.

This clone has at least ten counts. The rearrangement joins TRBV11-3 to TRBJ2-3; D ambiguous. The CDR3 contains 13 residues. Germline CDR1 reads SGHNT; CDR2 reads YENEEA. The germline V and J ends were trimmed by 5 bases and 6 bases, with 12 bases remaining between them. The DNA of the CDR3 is TGTGCCAGCAGCCAGGCATTAGGCGATACGCAGTATTTT. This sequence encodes CASSQALGDTQYF.

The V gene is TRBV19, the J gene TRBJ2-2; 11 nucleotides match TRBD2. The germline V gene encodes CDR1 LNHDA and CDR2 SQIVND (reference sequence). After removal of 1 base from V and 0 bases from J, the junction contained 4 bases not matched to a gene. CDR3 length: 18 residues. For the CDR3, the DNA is TGTGCCAGTAGTATAGTGGGACTAGCGGCGACGAACACCGGGGAGCTGTTTTTT. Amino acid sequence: CASSIVGLAATNTGELFF.

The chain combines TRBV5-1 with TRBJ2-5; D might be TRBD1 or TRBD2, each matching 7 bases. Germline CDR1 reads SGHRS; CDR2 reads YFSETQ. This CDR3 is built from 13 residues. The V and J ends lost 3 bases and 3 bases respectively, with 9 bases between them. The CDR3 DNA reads TGCGCCAGCAGCTCAGGGGGGGAAGAGACCCAGTACTTC. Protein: CASSSGGEETQYF.

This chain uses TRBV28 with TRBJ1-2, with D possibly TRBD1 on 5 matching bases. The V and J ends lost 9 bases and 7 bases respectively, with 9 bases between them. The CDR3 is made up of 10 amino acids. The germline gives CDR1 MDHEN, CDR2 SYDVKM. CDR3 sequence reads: CASGAFGYTF. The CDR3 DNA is TGTGCCAGTGGGGCTTTTGGCTACACCTTC.

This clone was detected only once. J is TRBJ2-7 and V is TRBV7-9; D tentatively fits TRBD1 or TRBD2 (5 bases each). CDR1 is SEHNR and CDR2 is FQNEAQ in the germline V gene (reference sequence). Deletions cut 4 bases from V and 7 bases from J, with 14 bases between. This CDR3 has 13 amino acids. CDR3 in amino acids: CASSWAGPGEQYF. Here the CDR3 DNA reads TGTGCCAGCAGCTGGGCAGGGCCGGGGGAGCAGTACTTC.